This T cell receptor beta chain is drawn from a study of OX40 agonist ivuxolimab in advanced cancers. Turning to the study itself: Ivuxolimab doses were 0.01, 0.1, 0.3, 1.5, 3 or 10 mg/kg every 2 weeks.

This CDR3 is 14 amino acids long. Trimming took 0 bases from V and 4 from J, leaving 9 bases between them. Germline CDR1 reads SEHNR; CDR2 reads FQNEAQ (reference sequence). Patients were ineligible given autoimmune disease history or systemic immunosuppression. As concerns this clone: The antigen is unknown.

Method: immunoSEQ multiplex PCR; TCRdb's copy keeps in-frame clones and lacks some. Of some 86,000 clones listed, approximately 94% are singletons. Study-level findings and limits: Among the least clonally expanded were partial responders at 0.1-3.0 mg/kg.

The source is an adult with an advanced solid tumor such as melanoma, head and neck, liver or kidney cancer. The specimen comprised CD4+ or CD8+ T cells sorted from blood, sampled in a trial of the OX40 agonist ivuxolimab. V usage is TRBV7-9 and J usage is TRBJ1-1; D is undetermined. The CDR3 reads CASSLATSTTEAFF. The CDR3 DNA follows: TGTGCCAGCAGCTTAGCGACATCGACCACTGAAGCTTTCTTT.